Described below is a single T cell receptor beta chain sequence and its context. Its antigen is as yet unknown. The sample comes from a study of graft-versus-host responses after intestinal transplantation. For the study at large: Recipients had multivisceral, liver-intestinal, or isolated intestinal transplants. Every one of the recipients received anti-thymocyte globulin induction and afterwards took tacrolimus and steroids for roughly 3 years.

Germline CDR1 and CDR2: MNHNY and SVGAGI (reference sequence). The V and J ends lost 4 bases and 7 bases, in that order; junction bases with no gene match: 5. The CDR3 has 15 residues. Profiled with immunoSEQ multiplex PCR; TCRdb holds only in-frame clones, not every one. The data contain around 30,000 clones, 83% of them seen just once; the ten biggest clones take up 0.95% to 1.3%. Regarding the study as a whole: GvH clonotypes were identified within recipient marrow, with a subset emerging first in ileum or blood.

The sequence came from a human patient who received an intestinal transplant, so some T cells may come from the graft donor. This chain uses TRBV6-6 with TRBJ1-4, with 11 bases that match TRBD1. Sequencing was performed on PBMCs, taken approximately 29 days after intestinal transplant. The CDR3: CASSWGTGGGEKLFF. The CDR3 region has the DNA TGTGCCAGCAGTTGGGGGACAGGGGGAGGTGAAAAACTGTTTTTT.